This T cell receptor (beta chain) stems from a study of blood T cell repertoires in COVID-19. Study details: The samples span acute and convalescent COVID-19 from the United States, Italy and Spain. Sources were T cells, B-cell-depleted T cells, or PBMCs; the material itself was cDNA or gDNA.

This CDR3 is built from 13 residues. Per germline, CDR1 SNHLY and CDR2 FYNNEI. With 5 bases removed from V and 4 bases from J, the gap between germline ends came to 12 bases. Authors' processing steps: Reference gene primer amplification in the assay estimated nucleated cell counts. The table came from immunoSEQ multiplex PCR; TCRdb's copy has only in-frame clones and leaves some out. V and J calls and clone size come straight from that table; D and trimming were deduced from the DNA. The sample lists some 370,000 clones, nearly 90% occurring once. The chain uses TRBV2 and TRBJ2-7; D is perhaps TRBD2 (5 bases). Sequencing was carried out using peripheral blood. The sequence came from a man aged 18-30 years with active or convalescent COVID-19. The CDR3 nucleotides are TGTGCCAGCAGTCAGGACTCAGGATACGAGCAGTACTTC. Translation gives CASSQDSGYEQYF.